Each of the 7 T cell receptor beta chains below was sequenced from the same sample in a study of CD8 T cells in ankylosing spondylitis. TCRdb reanalysed the 5' RACE reads using MiXCR and keeps one entry per CDR3 protein. The sample contains under 250,000 distinct CDR3 sequences, around 32% of which appear only once. The sequenced sample was blood, either unsorted or a sorted T cell fraction (not recorded which). The receptors shown here come from a male donor with ankylosing spondylitis or in good health (not recorded which).

V usage is TRBV7-2 and J usage is TRBJ2-5; D unclear. This CDR3 contains 13 residues. The germline V gene encodes CDR1 SGHTA and CDR2 FQGNSA. V was trimmed by 2 bases and J by 3 bases, leaving 7 bases between them. The CDR3 sequence: CASSLWPKETQYF. CDR3 bases: TGTGCCAGCAGCTTATGGCCTAAAGAGACCCAGTACTTC.

The chain links TRBV5-5 to TRBJ1-2, with D possibly being TRBD1 (6 bases). Trimming took 2 bases from V and 1 from J, leaving 12 bases between them. Germline V CDR1 and CDR2: SGHKS, YYEKEE (reference sequence). The CDR3 has 15 amino acids. The CDR3 loop reads CASSLSGGSNYGYTF. The CDR3 nucleotides read TGTGCCAGCAGCTTAAGTGGGGGCAGTAACTATGGCTACACCTTC.

This clonotype has just a few counts. The chain has TRBV20-1 and TRBJ1-1; TRBD1 agrees at 7 bases. The CDR3 is made up of 15 amino acids. Germline V gene data show CDR1 as DFQATT and CDR2 as SNEGSKA (reference sequence). V lost 0 bases, J lost 1 base, and 5 bases stayed unmatched. The CDR3 bases are TGCAGTGCTAGAGAACAGGGGCCGCAGAACACTGAAGCTTTCTTT. Translated: CSAREQGPQNTEAFF.

The rearrangement uses TRBV12-3 or TRBV12-4 and TRBJ1-1, with D uncertain. The CDR3 spans 11 residues. V lost 3 bases to trimming and J lost 5 bases, with 4 bases between them. CDR3 amino acids: CASSFITEAFF. CDR3 nucleotides: TGTGCCAGCAGTTTCATAACTGAAGCTTTCTTT.

This clonotype was detected many times. This chain links TRBV20-1 with TRBJ2-3, with D hard to call. V was shortened by 0 bases and J by 0 bases, with 4 bases between the two germline ends. Germline V gene data show CDR1 as DFQATT and CDR2 as SNEGSKA (reference sequence). The CDR3 has 13 amino acids. CDR3 sequence: CSARDPSTDTQYF. DNA of the CDR3: TGCAGTGCTAGAGACCCTAGCACAGATACGCAGTATTTT.

V and J are TRBV20-1 and TRBJ1-5, with D unclear. The germline V and J ends were trimmed by 3 bases and 1 base, with 13 bases remaining between them. Per the germline V gene, CDR1 is DFQATT and CDR2 is SNEGSKA (reference sequence). This CDR3 region has 15 residues. The CDR3 DNA is TGCAGTGCTAGGCTTAATGAAGGGAGCAATCAGCCCCAGCATTTT. It codes for CSARLNEGSNQPQHF.

The genes are TRBV20-1 and TRBJ2-3, with TRBD2 matching 13 bases. CDR3 size: 18 residues. Germline V lookup: CDR1 DFQATT, CDR2 SNEGSKA (reference sequence). With V trimmed by 3 bases and J by 2 bases, 11 bases remained unmatched. The CDR3 protein is CSASDAGLAGAYTDTQYF. CDR3 coding DNA: TGCAGTGCTAGCGACGCCGGACTAGCGGGGGCCTACACAGATACGCAGTATTTT.